This T cell receptor (beta chain) was observed in a study of cytomegalovirus exposure and HLA in healthy donors. The J segment lost 5 bases and the V segment lost 1 base, leaving 7 bases of the junction unmatched. Per germline, CDR1 SGHNT and CDR2 YYREEE (reference sequence). The CDR3 is 15 residues long. The PCR ran on 60 Vbeta and 13 Jbeta primers. Here immunoSEQ multiplex PCR was the method, and the copy in TCRdb shows in-frame clones only, minus some. Among under 150,000 clones listed, roughly two thirds were seen once. Sequencing input: PBMCs. The clonotype originates from a human donor in good health. The chain links TRBV5-4 to TRBJ2-5, with 8 bases matching TRBD2. This CDR3 reads CASSLRRGAGETQYF. DNA of the CDR3: TGTGCCAGCAGCTTGCGGCGGGGGGCCGGGGAGACCCAGTACTTC.